A single T cell receptor beta chain is shown here with its context. The data derive from a study of blood T cell repertoires in COVID-19. Across the whole study: The samples span acute and convalescent COVID-19 from the United States, Italy and Spain. PBMCs, B-cell-depleted T cells, or T cells provided the cDNA or gDNA that made up the material.

Per the original methods: Amplifying reference gene primers gave estimates of nucleated cell counts. The repertoire was sequenced with immunoSEQ multiplex PCR; TCRdb's copy has only in-frame clones and lacks some. V and J calls and clone size are those listed in that table; D and trimming were worked out from the DNA. Here the sample spans over 250,000 clones, 88% being singletons. CDR1 and CDR2 from the germline V gene are MNHNS and SASEGT. This CDR3 is 12 amino acids long. V was pared by 3 bases and J by 1 base, with 4 bases between. This chain joins TRBV6-1 and TRBJ2-7; D ambiguous. The sequencing input was peripheral blood. This clonotype originated in a man in his 60s who had recovered from COVID-19. The chain's CDR3 is CASSEASYEQYF. Written as DNA, the CDR3 is TGTGCCAGCAGTGAGGCTTCCTACGAGCAGTACTTC.